These 5 T cell receptor beta chains came from one sample sequenced in a study of T-cell memory formation after mild COVID-19. TCRdb fed the 5' RACE reads into MiXCR, producing one record per CDR3 protein. The top ten clones hold 28% of a sample with fewer than 150,000 distinct CDR3 sequences, 14% of them seen once. Sequencing was performed on PBMCs or a T cell subset sorted from them (not recorded which). Receptors were obtained from an adult woman who had mild COVID-19 (a few samples of this study predate the infection). Cell type and time point are not known.

In this sample, this clonotype turned up a few times. V is TRBV14 and J is TRBJ2-5, with a possible D match to TRBD2 (6 bases). V lost 4 bases to trimming and J lost 5 bases, with 11 bases between them. The CDR3 has 13 residues. CDR1 and CDR2 (germline): SGHDN, FVKESK. CDR3 nucleotide sequence: TGTGCCAGCAGCCGTGCCCGGGGGGAGACCCAGTACTTC. It codes for CASSRARGETQYF. Supplemented by reference TRBV14 and TRBJ2-5, the full variable domain reads EAGVTQFPSHSVIEKGQTVTLRCDPISGHDNLYWYRRVMGKEIKFLLHFVKESKQDESGMPNNRFLAERTGGTYSTLKVQPAELEDSGVYFCASSRARGETQYFGPGTRLLVL.

This clonotype was found a few times. The chain carries TRBV30 and TRBJ2-5; a possible D gene is TRBD1 (5 bases). Trimming removed 2 bases at V and 7 bases at J, with 23 bases between. Germline assignment: CDR1 GTSNPN and CDR2 SVGIG (reference sequence). The CDR3 covers 16 residues. CDR3: CAWSLLPSTVRWTQYF. CDR3 in DNA: TGTGCCTGGAGTCTTCTTCCTTCGACAGTAAGATGGACCCAGTACTTC.

This sequence joins TRBV6-6 and TRBJ2-5; D is ambiguous. V lost 4 bases, J lost 3 bases, and 15 bases lay in between. Germline assignment: CDR1 MNHNY and CDR2 SVGAGI (reference sequence). This CDR3 is built from 15 residues. Here the CDR3 reads CASSFPPRVEETQYF. The CDR3 bases are TGTGCCAGCAGTTTTCCCCCTCGGGTAGAAGAGACCCAGTACTTC.

There are a few counts of this clonotype. The V and J genes are TRBV7-6 and TRBJ2-1, with 9 nucleotides matching TRBD2. CDR1 is SGHVS and CDR2 is FNYEAQ in the germline V gene. The CDR3 is made up of 14 amino acids. After removal of 2 bases from V and 5 bases from J, the junction contained 1 base not matched to a gene. CDR3 DNA: TGTGCCAGCAGCTTATTAGCGGGAGACAATGAGCAGTTCTTC. Protein sequence: CASSLLAGDNEQFF.

This chain joins TRBV5-1 and TRBJ2-1, with 14 bases lining up with TRBD2. Germline trimming cut 4 bases from V and 6 bases from J; bases unmatched to any gene: 3. Germline V gene data show CDR1 as SGHRS and CDR2 as YFSETQ. The CDR3 extends over 15 amino acids. As DNA, the CDR3 is TGCGCCAGCAGCATCGGGACTAGCGGGGGCAATGAGCAGTTCTTC. Its protein product is CASSIGTSGGNEQFF.